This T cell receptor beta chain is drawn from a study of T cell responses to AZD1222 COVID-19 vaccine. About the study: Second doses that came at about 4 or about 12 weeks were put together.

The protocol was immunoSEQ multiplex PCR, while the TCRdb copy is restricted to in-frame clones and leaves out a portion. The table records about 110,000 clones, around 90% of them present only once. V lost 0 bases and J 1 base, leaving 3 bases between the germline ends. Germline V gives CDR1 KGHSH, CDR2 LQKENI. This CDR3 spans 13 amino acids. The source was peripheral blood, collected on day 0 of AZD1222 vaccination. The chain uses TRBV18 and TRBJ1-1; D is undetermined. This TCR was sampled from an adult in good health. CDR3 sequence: CASSPPWNTEAFF. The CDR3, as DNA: TGTGCCAGCTCACCACCGTGGAACACTGAAGCTTTCTTT.